These 6 T cell receptor beta chains were all obtained from the same sample, sequenced in a study of cytomegalovirus exposure and HLA in healthy donors. The assay was immunoSEQ multiplex PCR, and TCRdb's table has in-frame clones only and misses some. In the table there are roughly 250,000 clones, about 90% of which are singletons. Material for sequencing was PBMCs. The origin of the receptors is a woman aged 18-35 years in good health and CMV-seronegative.

This rearrangement joins TRBV2 to TRBJ1-5; a possible D gene is TRBD1 (5 bases). This CDR3 spans 15 amino acids. Looked up from germline, CDR1 is SNHLY and CDR2 is FYNNEI. Between the trimmed V and J ends, which lost 4 bases and 2 bases, there was a span of 12 bases. The CDR3 nucleotides read TGTGCCAGCAGTGGGGGACGGAGGGGCAATCAGCCCCAGCATTTT. It is translated as CASSGGRRGNQPQHF.

V and J are TRBV4-3 and TRBJ2-2; 8 bases fit TRBD2. Germline CDR1 and CDR2: LGHNA and YSLEER. The CDR3 extends over 17 amino acids. V was clipped by 0 bases and J by 4 bases; unmatched bases: 7. CDR3 coding DNA: TGCGCCAGCAGCCAAGATCATATGGCGGGGGGCACCGGGGAGCTGTTTTTT. The encoded protein is CASSQDHMAGGTGELFF.

J is TRBJ1-4 and V is TRBV2; D is possibly TRBD1 (5 bases). CDR3 length equals 20 residues. Germline V gene data show CDR1 as SNHLY and CDR2 as FYNNEI. Here the CDR3 DNA reads TGTGCGTCAAGGGCCGGAGGGACGCTATCCCCATACTCAACTAATGAAAAACTGTTTTTT. It translates to CASRAGGTLSPYSTNEKLFF.

The chain uses TRBV5-1 and TRBJ1-1; tentatively, D is TRBD1 (5 bases). Trimming removed 1 base from V and 5 bases from J, with 18 bases in between. The germline V gene has CDR1 SGHRS and CDR2 YFSETQ. The CDR3 runs to 16 residues. CDR3 in amino acids: CASSLLSLGAGTEAFF. The DNA for the CDR3 is TGCGCCAGCAGCTTGCTGAGTTTAGGGGCGGGAACTGAAGCTTTCTTT.

CDR3 sequence reads: CASSWTSGTDTQYF. For the CDR3, the DNA is TGCGCCAGCAGCTGGACTAGCGGCACAGATACGCAGTATTTT. The V and J genes are TRBV5-1 and TRBJ2-3; 9 bases match TRBD2. After removal of 3 bases from V and 1 base from J, the junction contained 0 bases not matched to a gene. Germline V lookup: CDR1 SGHRS, CDR2 YFSETQ. This CDR3 has 14 amino acids. The full variable domain, its missing parts supplied by reference TRBV5-1 and TRBJ2-3, is KAGVTQTPRYLIKTRGQQVTLSCSPISGHRSVSWYQQTPGQGLQFLFEYFSETQRNKGNFPGRFSGRQFSNSRSEMNVSTLELGDSALYLCASSWTSGTDTQYFGPGTRLTVL.

This clone was counted between two and nine times. The chain uses TRBV28 and TRBJ2-5; possible D gene TRBD2, 7 bases. CDR1 is MDHEN, CDR2 SYDVKM, per germline. With 6 bases removed from V and 3 bases from J, the gap between germline ends came to 17 bases. The CDR3 contains 15 residues. Here the CDR3 reads CASSSGGAEEETQYF. CDR3 nucleotide sequence: TGTGCCAGCAGCTCTGGGGGGGCAGAGGAAGAGACCCAGTACTTC. The full variable domain, with the rest looked up from reference TRBV28 and TRBJ2-5, is DVKVTQSSRYLVKRTGEKVFLECVQDMDHENMFWYRQDPGLGLRLIYFSYDVKMKEKGDIPEGYSVSREKKERFSLILESASTNQTSMYLCASSSGGAEEETQYFGPGTRLLVL.